This T cell receptor (beta chain) is drawn from a study of cytomegalovirus exposure and HLA in healthy donors. About the research overall: Falling in the Caucasian-associated ancestry cluster were about 83% of 350 to 400 genotyped donors.

Study conclusions and caveats: HLA alleles showed associations with 16,951 TCR beta sequences in a later analysis, at a 0.05 false discovery rate. In vitro checks showed that a few CMV-associated chains really do target CMV antigens. Associated with cytomegalovirus, according to the listing, were 150 to 200 TCR beta chains.

Regarding this clone: Its target is unknown.

The V end lost 2 bases, the J end lost 9 bases, and 9 bases lay between the germline ends. The CDR3 runs to 12 residues. The V gene's germline CDR1 is ENHRY and CDR2 SYGVKD. The PCR made use of 60 Vbeta and 13 Jbeta primers. The repertoire was sequenced with immunoSEQ multiplex PCR; TCRdb's copy has only in-frame clones and lacks some. The table lists around 30,000 clones, about 86% of them singletons. Input material: PBMCs. The J gene is TRBJ2-3, the V gene TRBV10-3; D gene unclear. The clonotype was recovered from a boy aged 5-17 years in good health and CMV-seronegative. CDR3 nucleotide sequence: TGTGCCATCAGTGAGGGCCCCCAGACGCAGTATTTT. Translation gives CAISEGPQTQYF.